One T cell receptor (beta chain) is described in this entry. Its matching antigen is unknown. Germline values: CDR1 SNHLY, CDR2 FYNNEI. The CDR3 is 13 amino acids. After removal of 9 bases from V and 6 bases from J, the junction contained 4 bases not matched to a gene. This specimen comes from a study of T cells in Graves' hyperthyroidism and ophthalmopathy. Regarding the study as a whole: From stable hyperthyroidism, ophthalmopathy was set apart by a 13 V-J model.

The CDR3 regions of TCR beta were amplified from RNA transcripts. Primed by the HTBI set, a first-round RT-PCR was run on the TCR CDR3. MiXCR was run by TCRdb on the multiplex PCR reads, yielding one entry per CDR3 protein. The sample has 500,000 to 600,000 distinct CDR3 sequences; around 42% are singletons. The chain uses TRBV2 and TRBJ1-5; 11 positions agree with TRBD1. This clonotype was obtained from a young woman with Graves' hyperthyroidism. The sequenced sample was peripheral blood or thyroid tissue (not recorded which). The CDR3 DNA follows: TGTGCCAGGGGACAGGGGGAAGGTCAGCCCCAGCATTTT. This codes for CARGQGEGQPQHF.